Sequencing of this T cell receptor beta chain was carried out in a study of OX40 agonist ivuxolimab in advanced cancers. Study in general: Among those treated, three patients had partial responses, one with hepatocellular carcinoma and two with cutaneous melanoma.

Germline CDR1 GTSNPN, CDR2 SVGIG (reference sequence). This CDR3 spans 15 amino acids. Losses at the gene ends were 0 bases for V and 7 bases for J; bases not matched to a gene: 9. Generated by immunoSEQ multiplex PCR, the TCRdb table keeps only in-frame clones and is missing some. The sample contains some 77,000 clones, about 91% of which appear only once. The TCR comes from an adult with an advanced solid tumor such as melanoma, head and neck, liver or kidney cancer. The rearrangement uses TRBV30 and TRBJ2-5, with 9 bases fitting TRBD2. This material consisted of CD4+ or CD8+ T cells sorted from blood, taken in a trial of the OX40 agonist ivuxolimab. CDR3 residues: CAWSVLRGGRGTQYF. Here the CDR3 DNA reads TGTGCCTGGAGTGTTCTGCGGGGGGGCCGGGGGACCCAGTACTTC.